The source of this T cell receptor beta chain is a study of PD-1 blockade in classical Hodgkin lymphoma. Findings and caveats of the study: TCR diversity in CD4+, not CD8+, cells rose significantly by C4D1.

A remark on this clone: Antigen specificity is unknown.

Libraries were prepared by immunoSEQ multiplex PCR; TCRdb keeps only in-frame clonotypes and omits some of them. Here the sample spans approximately 27,000 clones, about 80% being singletons. The time point here: cycle 4 day 1 (C4D1), after more than five weeks of nivolumab. Relapse after autologous stem cell transplantation occurred in every patient, and brentuximab vedotin exposure varied. The sample was peripheral blood mononuclear cells (PBMCs), taken before the fourth cycle of nivolumab. This clonotype was sampled from a human donor with classical Hodgkin lymphoma.

The CDR3 nucleotides are TGTGCCAGCTCACCCCAAGCCCCCGGGTATGGCTACACCTTC. It is translated as CASSPQAPGYGYTF. This chain uses TRBV18 with TRBJ1-2; the D is unclear. V was pared by 3 bases and J by 5 bases, with 13 bases between. CDR3 length equals 14 residues. Germline V gene sequence: CDR1 KGHSH, CDR2 LQKENI.